This T cell receptor beta chain was identified during a study of blood T cell repertoires in COVID-19. Here immunoSEQ multiplex PCR was the method, and the copy in TCRdb shows in-frame clones only, minus some. Of fewer than 400,000 clones listed, about nine tenths are singletons. Germline V lookup: CDR1 SGHDN, CDR2 FVKESK. V gave up 3 bases and J gave up 1 base; unmatched junction bases: 5. The CDR3 sequence is 16 residues long. Across under 25 US areas, participants ranged in age from about 18 to 100 years. Two negative PCRs, clearance, or symptom resolution characterized the recovered Cohort 3 donors.

The sample consisted of PBMCs or T cells enriched from blood (not recorded which). The chain recombines TRBV14 with TRBJ1-1, with TRBD1 identical over 10 bases. The receptor was derived from a man in his 60s who had recovered from COVID-19. CDR3 sequence reads: CASSHRQGAGNTEAFF. The CDR3 region has the DNA TGTGCCAGCAGCCATCGACAGGGGGCCGGGAACACTGAAGCTTTCTTT.